These 8 T cell receptor beta chains were sequenced from one sample in a study of control samples from healthy donors and cancer patients. This table comes from immunoSEQ multiplex PCR, and its TCRdb copy is limited to in-frame clones, with some not included. The sample records about 190,000 clones, roughly nine tenths being singletons. The sample was blood. The receptors were sampled from a man aged 30 to 39 in good health.

J is TRBJ2-3 and V is TRBV7-2; D is possibly TRBD1 or TRBD2 (5 bases each). Germline lookup yields CDR1 SGHTA and CDR2 FQGNSA. The CDR3 has 16 amino acids. The V end lost 5 bases, the J end lost 1 base, and 16 bases lay between the germline ends. CDR3 protein: CASSPRDLRGTDTQYF. The DNA of the CDR3 is TGTGCCAGCAGCCCCCGGGACCTTAGGGGCACAGATACGCAGTATTTT.

The V and J genes are TRBV10-3 and TRBJ2-7; D possibly corresponds to TRBD2 (6 bases). CDR1 ENHRY and CDR2 SYGVKD come from the germline V gene. CDR3 length equals 14 residues. V was clipped by 0 bases and J by 2 bases, with 8 bases between them. The CDR3 nucleotides are TGTGCCATCAGTGAGTCTACTAGCCCCTACGAGCAGTACTTC. This translates into CAISESTSPYEQYF.

V and J are TRBV5-1 and TRBJ1-1; D is ambiguous. V was cut by 0 bases and J by 0 bases, with 21 bases left in between. The CDR3 runs to 19 residues. Germline V gives CDR1 SGHRS, CDR2 YFSETQ. CDR3 amino acids: CASSLGNRAHKFMNTEAFF. The CDR3 nucleotides read TGCGCCAGCAGCTTGGGTAATAGGGCACATAAGTTCATGAACACTGAAGCTTTCTTT.

This clone showed up just once. The rearrangement uses TRBV9 and TRBJ1-4; D is possibly TRBD1 (6 bases). CDR3 size: 15 residues. V was clipped by 0 bases and J by 4 bases, with 10 bases between them. The germline CDR1 and CDR2 sequences are SGDLS and YYNGEE. The CDR3 protein is CASSVGGAGNEKLFF. The CDR3 bases are TGTGCCAGCAGCGTAGGGGGGGCTGGTAATGAAAAACTGTTTTTT.

The J gene is TRBJ2-2, the V gene TRBV5-1; 9 bases are shared with TRBD1. Germline V lookup: CDR1 SGHRS, CDR2 YFSETQ. This CDR3 is 14 amino acids long. The ends lost 4 bases at V and 8 bases at J; junction bases unmatched: 6. The CDR3 DNA reads as TGCGCCAGCAGCCTAGGACAGGGGAGAGGGGAGCTGTTTTTT. Encoded protein: CASSLGQGRGELFF.

The V and J genes are TRBV9 and TRBJ2-7; TRBD1 matches at 9 bases. The V segment lost 4 bases and the J segment 7 bases; nucleotides outside the gene matches: 12. Germline lookup yields CDR1 SGDLS and CDR2 YYNGEE. CDR3 size: 15 residues. In DNA, the CDR3 is TGTGCCAGCAGCCTGGGGGGACAGGGTGCGTATGAGCAGTACTTC. This sequence encodes CASSLGGQGAYEQYF.

The chain is built from TRBV30 and TRBJ1-5; maybe TRBD1 (5 bases). Trimming pared 2 bases from V and 6 bases from J, leaving 11 bases between. CDR1 and CDR2 from the germline V gene are GTSNPN and SVGIG (reference sequence). CDR3 size: 13 residues. DNA of the CDR3: TGTGCCTGGAGTACGCAGGGTCGTCAGCCCCAGCATTTT. Translating it yields CAWSTQGRQPQHF.

Only a few counts were recorded for this clone. The chain's CDR3 is CASSYSRRGARDTQYF. The CDR3 nucleotides read TGTGCCAGCAGTTACTCGAGACGGGGGGCCAGGGATACGCAGTATTTT. V and J are TRBV6-5 and TRBJ2-3; D might be TRBD2 (7 bases). The CDR3 covers 16 residues. CDR1 and CDR2 (germline): MNHEY, SVGAGI. Deletions cut 0 bases from V and 6 bases from J, with 16 bases between.